These T cell receptor beta chains were read from a single sample in a study of T cell responses to AZD1222 COVID-19 vaccine. TCRdb's copy holds only in-frame clones and misses some; the assay was immunoSEQ multiplex PCR. The data show 200,000 or so clones, approximately 93% seen once. This specimen was peripheral blood, taken 28 days after the second AZD1222 dose. These receptors all come from an adult who received the AZD1222 COVID-19 vaccine. CDR3s include the opening cysteine and the closing phenylalanine or tryptophan. A D gene is named only where the DNA matches it firmly. Where a row states a size, it is once, few, many or the class of an expanded clone; other rows omit it.

J gene: TRBJ1-2; V gene: TRBV6-5; D gene: .; clone size: once; CDR3 protein: CASSYSPAEGGYTF; CDR3 DNA: TGTGCCAGCAGTTACTCGCCGGCCGAGGGGGGCTACACCTTC
J gene: TRBJ1-5; V gene: TRBV6-5; D gene: .; clone size: once; CDR3 protein: CASRDPQDQPQHF; CDR3 DNA: TGTGCCAGCAGGGACCCTCAAGATCAGCCCCAGCATTTT
J gene: TRBJ2-1; V gene: TRBV28; D gene: TRBD1; clone size: .; CDR3 protein: CASSPGTGDYNEQFF; CDR3 DNA: TGTGCCAGCAGTCCCGGGACAGGTGACTACAATGAGCAGTTCTTC
J gene: TRBJ1-1; V gene: TRBV14; D gene: .; clone size: few; CDR3 protein: CASSHGLNTEAFF; CDR3 DNA: TGTGCCAGCAGCCACGGGTTGAACACTGAAGCTTTCTTT
J gene: TRBJ1-2; V gene: TRBV2; D gene: .; clone size: .; CDR3 protein: CASSEKGQGSYGYTF; CDR3 DNA: TGTGCCAGCAGTGAAAAGGGCCAGGGGAGCTATGGCTACACCTTC
J gene: TRBJ1-1; V gene: TRBV13; D gene: .; clone size: once; CDR3 protein: CASSPRMAEAFF; CDR3 DNA: TGTGCCAGCAGCCCCAGGATGGCTGAAGCTTTCTTT
J gene: TRBJ2-5; V gene: TRBV6-5; D gene: .; clone size: .; CDR3 protein: CASSYGPNQETQYF; CDR3 DNA: TGTGCCAGCAGTTACGGTCCCAACCAAGAGACCCAGTACTTC
J gene: TRBJ1-1; V gene: TRBV30; D gene: .; clone size: .; CDR3 protein: CAWRAQGNTEAFF; CDR3 DNA: TGTGCCTGGAGAGCACAGGGAAACACTGAAGCTTTCTTT
J gene: TRBJ1-1; V gene: TRBV11-2; D gene: .; clone size: once; CDR3 protein: CASSRGTEAFF; CDR3 DNA: TGTGCCAGCAGCCGGGGGACTGAAGCTTTCTTT
J gene: TRBJ1-3; V gene: TRBV19; D gene: .; clone size: once; CDR3 protein: CASRSGGNTIYF; CDR3 DNA: TGTGCCAGTAGGTCGGGTGGAAACACCATATATTTT
J gene: TRBJ2-2; V gene: TRBV9; D gene: .; clone size: .; CDR3 protein: CASRPPGGENTGELFF; CDR3 DNA: TGTGCCAGCAGACCTCCGGGCGGGGAGAACACCGGGGAGCTGTTTTTT
J gene: TRBJ2-3; V gene: TRBV4-1; D gene: TRBD2; clone size: .; CDR3 protein: CASSQDPRGAPDTQYF; CDR3 DNA: TGCGCCAGCAGCCAAGACCCGCGGGGGGCCCCAGATACGCAGTATTTT
J gene: TRBJ1-1; V gene: TRBV5-6; D gene: TRBD1; clone size: .; CDR3 protein: CASSWWDRFLNTEAFF; CDR3 DNA: TGTGCCAGCAGCTGGTGGGACAGGTTTTTGAACACTGAAGCTTTCTTT
J gene: TRBJ2-1; V gene: TRBV30; D gene: TRBD1; clone size: .; CDR3 protein: CAWSVQLTGVIYNEQFF; CDR3 DNA: TGTGCCTGGAGTGTACAGCTGACAGGGGTTATCTACAATGAGCAGTTCTTC
J gene: TRBJ2-6; V gene: TRBV4-2; D gene: TRBD1; clone size: once; CDR3 protein: CASSQEGQGLPGANVLTF; CDR3 DNA: TGTGCCAGCAGCCAAGAGGGACAGGGCCTACCTGGGGCCAACGTCCTGACTTTC
J gene: TRBJ1-6; V gene: TRBV9; D gene: .; clone size: .; CDR3 protein: CASSVEGVNSPLHF; CDR3 DNA: TGTGCCAGCAGCGTAGAGGGCGTGAATTCACCCCTCCACTTT
J gene: TRBJ1-2; V gene: TRBV7-6; D gene: TRBD1; clone size: .; CDR3 protein: CASSTDRGYGYTF; CDR3 DNA: TGTGCCAGCAGCACGGACAGGGGCTATGGCTACACCTTC
J gene: TRBJ2-3; V gene: TRBV7-2; D gene: .; clone size: .; CDR3 protein: CASSLDPQGDTQYF; CDR3 DNA: TGTGCCAGCAGCTTAGACCCCCAAGGGGATACGCAGTATTTT
J gene: TRBJ2-3; V gene: TRBV4-1; D gene: TRBD2; clone size: .; CDR3 protein: CASSQDILAGADTQYF; CDR3 DNA: TGCGCCAGCAGCCAAGATATCCTAGCGGGGGCAGATACGCAGTATTTT
J gene: TRBJ2-1; V gene: TRBV7-2; D gene: .; clone size: .; CDR3 protein: CASSLWGSDYNEQFF; CDR3 DNA: TGTGCCAGCAGCTTATGGGGTTCGGACTACAATGAGCAGTTCTTC
J gene: TRBJ2-7; V gene: TRBV5-1; D gene: .; clone size: .; CDR3 protein: CASSLSGEVVEQYF; CDR3 DNA: TGCGCCAGCAGCTTATCGGGGGAAGTTGTCGAGCAGTACTTC
J gene: TRBJ1-2; V gene: TRBV7-8; D gene: .; clone size: .; CDR3 protein: CASSWGAGVYGYTF; CDR3 DNA: TGTGCCAGCAGCTGGGGGGCAGGTGTCTATGGCTACACCTTC
J gene: TRBJ1-1; V gene: TRBV10-3; D gene: .; clone size: few; CDR3 protein: CASTAAMNTEAFF; CDR3 DNA: TGTGCCAGCACCGCGGCGATGAACACTGAAGCTTTCTTT
J gene: TRBJ1-1; V gene: TRBV6-5; D gene: .; clone size: .; CDR3 protein: CASSPHGGNTEAFF; CDR3 DNA: TGTGCCAGCAGTCCCCATGGAGGGAACACTGAAGCTTTCTTT
J gene: TRBJ2-1; V gene: TRBV7-2; D gene: TRBD2; clone size: .; CDR3 protein: CASSLAETSGGQQFF; CDR3 DNA: TGTGCCAGCAGCTTAGCCGAGACTAGCGGGGGACAGCAGTTCTTC
J gene: TRBJ1-6; V gene: TRBV23-1; D gene: .; clone size: .; CDR3 protein: CASISFGTHNSPLHF; CDR3 DNA: TGCGCCAGCATTTCGTTCGGGACACACAATTCACCCCTCCACTTT
J gene: TRBJ2-3; V gene: TRBV3-1/TRBV3-2; D gene: .; clone size: .; CDR3 protein: CASSGETDTQYF; CDR3 DNA: TGTGCCAGCAGCGGCGAAACAGATACGCAGTATTTT
J gene: TRBJ1-2; V gene: TRBV10-1; D gene: .; clone size: .; CDR3 protein: CASSESRARGYTF; CDR3 DNA: TGCGCCAGCAGTGAGTCGAGGGCTCGGGGCTACACCTTC
J gene: TRBJ1-1; V gene: TRBV5-6; D gene: TRBD1; clone size: once; CDR3 protein: CASTRQGANTEAFF; CDR3 DNA: TGTGCCAGCACCCGGCAGGGGGCGAACACTGAAGCTTTCTTT
J gene: TRBJ1-1; V gene: TRBV7-3; D gene: .; clone size: .; CDR3 protein: CASSSGQGGPNTEAFF; CDR3 DNA: TGTGCCAGCAGCTCAGGGCAGGGCGGACCGAACACTGAAGCTTTCTTT
J gene: TRBJ2-1; V gene: TRBV6-6; D gene: .; clone size: few; CDR3 protein: CASNGGSYNEQFF; CDR3 DNA: TGTGCCAGCAACGGGGGTTCCTACAATGAGCAGTTCTTC
J gene: TRBJ2-5; V gene: TRBV13; D gene: .; clone size: .; CDR3 protein: CASSSSQRPGETQYF; CDR3 DNA: TGTGCCAGCAGCTCCTCTCAGAGACCCGGAGAGACCCAGTACTTC
J gene: TRBJ1-1; V gene: TRBV18; D gene: .; clone size: .; CDR3 protein: CASSPLLAGRNTEAFF; CDR3 DNA: TGTGCCAGCTCACCATTACTTGCGGGGAGGAACACTGAAGCTTTCTTT
J gene: TRBJ1-4; V gene: TRBV6-5; D gene: TRBD1; clone size: .; CDR3 protein: CASSPPGQGNEKLFF; CDR3 DNA: TGTGCCAGCAGCCCACCGGGACAGGGTAATGAAAAACTGTTTTTT
J gene: TRBJ1-3; V gene: TRBV2; D gene: .; clone size: once; CDR3 protein: CASTKDLLGNTIYF; CDR3 DNA: TGTGCCAGCACCAAGGACCTCTTAGGAAACACCATATATTTT
J gene: TRBJ2-7; V gene: TRBV29-1; D gene: .; clone size: once; CDR3 protein: CSVGGPEEAYEQYF; CDR3 DNA: TGCAGCGTTGGGGGGCCCGAGGAGGCTTACGAGCAGTACTTC
J gene: TRBJ2-1; V gene: TRBV2; D gene: TRBD2; clone size: once; CDR3 protein: CASSDRLAGRGEQFF; CDR3 DNA: TGTGCCAGCAGTGATAGGCTAGCGGGGAGGGGTGAGCAGTTCTTC
J gene: TRBJ1-5; V gene: TRBV7-9; D gene: .; clone size: .; CDR3 protein: CASSSTRGNQPQHF; CDR3 DNA: TGTGCCAGCAGCTCCACCCGGGGCAATCAGCCCCAGCATTTT
J gene: TRBJ1-2; V gene: TRBV4-2; D gene: TRBD1; clone size: once; CDR3 protein: CASSQEGTGGGDYGYTF; CDR3 DNA: TGTGCCAGCAGCCAAGAGGGGACAGGGGGAGGGGACTATGGCTACACCTTC
J gene: TRBJ2-7; V gene: TRBV5-1; D gene: TRBD1; clone size: .; CDR3 protein: CASSLGQGEYEQYF; CDR3 DNA: TGCGCCAGCAGCTTGGGACAGGGGGAATACGAGCAGTACTTC
J gene: TRBJ1-5; V gene: TRBV30; D gene: .; clone size: .; CDR3 protein: CAWGRGGSNQPQHF; CDR3 DNA: TGTGCCTGGGGGCGGGGCGGAAGCAATCAGCCCCAGCATTTT
J gene: TRBJ1-2; V gene: TRBV6-5; D gene: TRBD1; clone size: .; CDR3 protein: CASSSSRGILGYTF; CDR3 DNA: TGTGCCAGCAGTTCCTCCAGGGGGATCTTAGGCTACACCTTC
J gene: TRBJ1-2; V gene: TRBV5-6; D gene: .; clone size: .; CDR3 protein: CASSWGPGGSRF; CDR3 DNA: TGTGCCAGCAGCTGGGGCCCCGGGGGTAGCCGCTTC
J gene: TRBJ2-7; V gene: TRBV24-1; D gene: .; clone size: once; CDR3 protein: CATSPAGMTEQYF; CDR3 DNA: TGTGCCACCAGTCCGGCAGGGATGACCGAGCAGTACTTC
J gene: TRBJ1-1; V gene: TRBV28; D gene: .; clone size: .; CDR3 protein: CASSSLSEGGDRAFF; CDR3 DNA: TGTGCCAGCAGTTCCCTCTCCGAGGGTGGGGATCGAGCTTTCTTT
J gene: TRBJ2-3; V gene: TRBV10-3; D gene: TRBD1; clone size: .; CDR3 protein: CAISESAQGASDTQYF; CDR3 DNA: TGTGCCATCAGTGAGTCAGCACAGGGGGCCTCAGATACGCAGTATTTT
J gene: TRBJ2-1; V gene: TRBV7-2; D gene: TRBD2; clone size: .; CDR3 protein: CASRLAGGMLSYNEQFF; CDR3 DNA: TGTGCCAGCAGGTTAGCGGGGGGGATGCTATCCTACAATGAGCAGTTCTTC
J gene: TRBJ1-2; V gene: TRBV4-1; D gene: .; clone size: .; CDR3 protein: CASSQEGTVYGYTF; CDR3 DNA: TGCGCCAGCAGCCAAGAAGGAACAGTCTATGGCTACACCTTC
J gene: TRBJ2-2; V gene: TRBV5-4; D gene: .; clone size: .; CDR3 protein: CASSANQGIGTGELFF; CDR3 DNA: TGTGCCAGCAGCGCAAATCAGGGGATTGGAACCGGGGAGCTGTTTTTT
J gene: TRBJ2-1; V gene: TRBV7-9; D gene: TRBD2; clone size: .; CDR3 protein: CASSSLAGGYNEQFF; CDR3 DNA: TGTGCCAGCAGCTCCCTAGCGGGGGGCTACAATGAGCAGTTCTTC
J gene: TRBJ2-1; V gene: TRBV7-9; D gene: .; clone size: .; CDR3 protein: CASSPWGNEQFF; CDR3 DNA: TGTGCCAGCAGCCCCTGGGGGAATGAGCAGTTCTTC
J gene: TRBJ1-2; V gene: TRBV5-4; D gene: TRBD1; clone size: few; CDR3 protein: CASSLQGAEYGYTF; CDR3 DNA: TGTGCCAGCAGCTTACAGGGGGCAGAGTATGGCTACACCTTC
J gene: TRBJ1-5; V gene: TRBV5-8; D gene: TRBD1; clone size: .; CDR3 protein: CASSLGVWDRPTYSNQPQHF; CDR3 DNA: TGTGCCAGCAGCTTGGGGGTTTGGGACAGGCCAACTTATAGCAATCAGCCCCAGCATTTT